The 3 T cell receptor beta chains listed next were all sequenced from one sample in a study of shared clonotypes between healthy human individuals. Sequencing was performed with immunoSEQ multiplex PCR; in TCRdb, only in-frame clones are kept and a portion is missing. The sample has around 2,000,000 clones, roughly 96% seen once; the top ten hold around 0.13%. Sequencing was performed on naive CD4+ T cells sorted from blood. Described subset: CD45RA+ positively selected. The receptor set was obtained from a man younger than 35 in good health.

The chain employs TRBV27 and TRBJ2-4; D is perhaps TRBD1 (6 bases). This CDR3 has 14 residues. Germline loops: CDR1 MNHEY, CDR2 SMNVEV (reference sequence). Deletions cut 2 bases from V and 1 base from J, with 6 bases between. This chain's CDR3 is CASSLGQAKNIQYF. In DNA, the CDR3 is TGTGCCAGCAGTTTAGGACAGGCCAAAAACATTCAGTACTTC.

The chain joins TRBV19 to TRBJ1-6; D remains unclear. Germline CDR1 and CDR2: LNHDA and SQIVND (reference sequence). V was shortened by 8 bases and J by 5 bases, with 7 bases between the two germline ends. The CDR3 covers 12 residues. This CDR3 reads CASGFNNSPLHF. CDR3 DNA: TGTGCCAGTGGGTTTAATAATTCACCCCTCCACTTT.

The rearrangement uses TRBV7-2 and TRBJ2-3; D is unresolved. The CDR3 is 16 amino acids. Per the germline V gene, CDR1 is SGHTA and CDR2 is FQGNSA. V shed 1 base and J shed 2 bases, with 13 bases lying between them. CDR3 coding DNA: TGTGCCAGCAGCTTAGTGGGCTCGCTGCACACAGATACGCAGTATTTT. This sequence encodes CASSLVGSLHTDTQYF.